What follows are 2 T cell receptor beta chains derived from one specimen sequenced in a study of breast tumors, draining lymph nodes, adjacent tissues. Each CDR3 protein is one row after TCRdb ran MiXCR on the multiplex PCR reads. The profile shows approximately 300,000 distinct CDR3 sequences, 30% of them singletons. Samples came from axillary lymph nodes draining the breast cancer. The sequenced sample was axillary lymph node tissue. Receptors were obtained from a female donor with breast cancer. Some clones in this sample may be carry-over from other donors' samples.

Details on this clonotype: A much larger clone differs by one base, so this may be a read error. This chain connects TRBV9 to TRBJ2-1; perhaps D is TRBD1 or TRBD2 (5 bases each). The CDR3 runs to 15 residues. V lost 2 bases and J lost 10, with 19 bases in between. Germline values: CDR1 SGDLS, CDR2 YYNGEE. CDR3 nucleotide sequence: TGTGCCAGCAGCGTCCCCCAGTGGGGGTATGTCGAGCAGTTCTTC. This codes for CASSVPQWGYVEQFF. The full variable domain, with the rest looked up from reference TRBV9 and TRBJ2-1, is DSGVTQTPKHLITATGQRVTLRCSPRSGDLSVYWYQQSLDQGLQFLIQYYNGEERAKGNILERFSAQQFPDLHSELNLSSLELGDSALYFCASSVPQWGYVEQFFGPGTRLTVL.

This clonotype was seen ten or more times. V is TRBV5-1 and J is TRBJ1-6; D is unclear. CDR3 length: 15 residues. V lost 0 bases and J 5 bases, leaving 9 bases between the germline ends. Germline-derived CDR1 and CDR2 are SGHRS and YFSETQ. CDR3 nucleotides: TGCGCCAGCAGCTTGGTAGCGGGGAATAATTCACCCCTCCACTTT. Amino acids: CASSLVAGNNSPLHF.